This TCR beta chain was obtained from a study of cytotoxic CD8 clonotypes in ibrutinib-treated CLL. With respect to this clone: Its target is unknown.

This CDR3 spans 14 amino acids. The germline CDR1 and CDR2 sequences are SGDLS and YYNGEE. V lost 1 base and J 5 bases, leaving 12 bases between the germline ends. Regarding the study as a whole: Elevated clonality accompanied ibrutinib response, with a return toward baseline values at progression.

Profiling relied on immunoSEQ multiplex PCR, and the TCRdb table lists in-frame clones only, not all of them. Of approximately 74,000 clones listed, around 82% were seen once; the top ten hold roughly 8%. This receptor was obtained from a human donor with chronic lymphocytic leukemia. Sequencing was performed on PBMCs, taken at disease progression, from a patient treated with ibrutinib. The V gene is TRBV9, the J gene TRBJ2-5, with D possibly being TRBD2 (5 bases). The CDR3 spells CASSVLEDGETQYF. DNA of the CDR3: TGTGCCAGCAGCGTACTGGAGGACGGGGAGACCCAGTACTTC.